This T cell receptor (beta chain) was sequenced for a study of blood T cell repertoires in COVID-19. Study processing details: Estimated nucleated cell counts came from reference gene primer amplification. Repertoires were generated with immunoSEQ multiplex PCR, while TCRdb's copy carries only in-frame clones and drops some. That table is the source of V, J and clone size, and D and trimming were worked out from the DNA. This table holds about 110,000 clones, around three quarters found once. There are 16 residues in the CDR3. The J segment lost 4 bases and the V segment lost 7 bases, leaving 12 bases of the junction unmatched. Germline CDR1 reads LNHDA; CDR2 reads SQIVND (reference sequence).

V and J are TRBV19 and TRBJ2-5; 10 bases map to TRBD1. The receptor's source is a human donor in a cohort sampled during active or convalescent COVID-19. The specimen sequenced was peripheral blood. The CDR3 is CASKISGTGVGETQYF. The CDR3 DNA sequence: TGTGCCAGTAAGATTTCCGGGACAGGGGTTGGAGAGACCCAGTACTTC.